These 23 T cell receptor beta chains were all obtained from the same sample, sequenced in a study of T cell responses to AZD1222 COVID-19 vaccine. Sequencing used immunoSEQ multiplex PCR; TCRdb keeps in-frame clones, though not all of them. Of over 100,000 clones in the sample, more than 75% were seen once. The sequenced sample was peripheral blood, obtained on day 0 of AZD1222 vaccination. These receptor sequences come from an adult in good health.

This rearrangement joins TRBV5-4 to TRBJ2-7; possible D gene TRBD2, 7 bases. The CDR3 runs to 14 residues. Trimming pared 2 bases from V and 7 bases from J, leaving 16 bases between. CDR1 SGHNT and CDR2 YYREEE come from the germline V gene (reference sequence). For the CDR3, the DNA is TGTGCCAGCAGCTTAGGAGGGGGGGCCCGGGAGCAGTACTTC. Amino acids: CASSLGGGAREQYF.

The rearrangement joins TRBV29-1 to TRBJ2-7; 7 nucleotides match TRBD1. The V gene end was trimmed by 6 bases and the J gene end by 3 bases; junction bases not matched to a gene: 8. There are 13 residues in the CDR3. The germline CDR1 and CDR2 sequences are SQVTM and ANQGSEA. The CDR3 DNA follows: TGCAGCGTGAAGACAGGGTCTCTCTACGAGCAGTACTTC. Translating gives CSVKTGSLYEQYF.

The rearrangement uses TRBV6-5 and TRBJ1-6, with 7 bases matching TRBD1. In germline, CDR1 is MNHEY, CDR2 SVGAGI. The ends lost 6 bases at V and 10 bases at J; junction bases unmatched: 9. CDR3 length equals 14 residues. The CDR3 here is CASRTGQAPSPLHF. The CDR3 coding sequence is TGTGCCAGCAGGACCGGACAGGCCCCCTCACCCCTCCACTTT.

The rearrangement uses TRBV7-2 and TRBJ1-2; 9 nucleotides align to TRBD1. Germline CDR1 is SGHTA and CDR2 is FQGNSA. V gave up 4 bases and J gave up 4 bases; unmatched junction bases: 7. The CDR3 is 15 amino acids. This chain's CDR3 is CASSSPDRGPYGYTF. The DNA of the CDR3 is TGTGCCAGCAGCTCCCCGGACAGGGGCCCCTATGGCTACACCTTC. The variable domain in full, completed from reference TRBV7-2 and TRBJ1-2, reads GAGVSQSPSNKVTEKGKDVELRCDPISGHTALYWYRQSLGQGLEFLIYFQGNSAPDKSGLPSDRFSAERTGGSVSTLTIQRTQQEDSAVYLCASSSPDRGPYGYTFGSGTRLTVV.

The chain joins TRBV18 to TRBJ2-7, with 8 bases identical to TRBD1. This CDR3 comprises 16 residues. The germline V gene encodes CDR1 KGHSH and CDR2 LQKENI. Trimming cost V 5 bases and J 0 bases; bases outside gene matches: 9. The chain's CDR3 is CASSRMRQGSSYEQYF. The CDR3 nucleotides read TGTGCCAGCTCAAGGATGCGACAGGGGTCCTCCTACGAGCAGTACTTC.

The gene calls are TRBV5-6 and TRBJ1-1, with D hard to call. Germline lookup yields CDR1 SGHDT and CDR2 YYEEEE. Trimming stripped 0 bases from V and 1 base from J, with 7 bases between. The CDR3 runs 14 residues. CDR3: CASSLGQRNTEAFF. In DNA form, the CDR3 reads TGTGCCAGCAGCTTGGGTCAACGGAACACTGAAGCTTTCTTT.

The chain combines TRBV2 with TRBJ2-7; D possibly uses TRBD1 or TRBD2 (5 bases each). Germline loops: CDR1 SNHLY, CDR2 FYNNEI. This CDR3 has 14 amino acids. The V gene lost 9 bases and the J gene lost 0 bases, with 15 bases spanning the gap. The CDR3: CASLPGQNSYEQYF. In DNA form, the CDR3 reads TGTGCCAGTCTCCCGGGGCAGAACTCCTACGAGCAGTACTTC.

V is TRBV6-6 and J is TRBJ1-2, with unresolved D. This CDR3 has 11 residues. Germline loops: CDR1 MNHNY, CDR2 SVGAGI (reference sequence). V shed 0 bases and J shed 8 bases, with 4 bases lying between them. CDR3 sequence: CASSYSVGYTF. DNA of the CDR3: TGTGCCAGCAGTTACTCGGTCGGCTACACCTTC.

This clone was recorded only once. This sequence joins TRBV6-4 and TRBJ1-1, with D possibly TRBD1 on 6 matching bases. CDR1 MRHNA and CDR2 SNTAGT come from the germline V gene. The length of the CDR3 is 16 residues. Trimming left V 2 bases short and J 7 bases short, with 20 bases between. The DNA of the CDR3 is TGTGCCAGCAGTGACGGTGGTGAAGGGGGGCAGAATGAAGCTTTCTTT. This codes for CASSDGGEGGQNEAFF.

The rearrangement joins TRBV29-1 to TRBJ2-1; D perhaps matches TRBD1 (6 bases). Germline V gene lookup returns CDR1 SQVTM and CDR2 ANQGSEA. V was pared by 5 bases and J by 6 bases, with 11 bases between. This CDR3 is built from 12 residues. The DNA of the CDR3 is TGCAGCGTTCAACAGGGATCCAATGAGCAGTTCTTC. This sequence encodes CSVQQGSNEQFF.

The chain combines TRBV27 with TRBJ1-5; the match to TRBD1 covers 8 bases. The CDR3 consists of 15 residues. The junction had 9 bases not matched to a gene; V was cut back by 7 bases and J by 4 bases. Germline V lookup: CDR1 MNHEY, CDR2 SMNVEV (reference sequence). For the CDR3, the DNA is TGTGCCAGCAAGAAATCGGACAGGGATAATCAGCCCCAGCATTTT. Residues: CASKKSDRDNQPQHF.

V and J are TRBV21-1 and TRBJ1-1. TRBV21-1 corresponds to a pseudogene. CDR3 length: 15 amino acids. The CDR3 loop is CASSKAKVDFTEAFF. CDR3 DNA sequence: TGTGCCAGCAGCAAAGCTAAGGTTGACTTCACTGAAGCTTTCTTT.

The chain links TRBV11-1 to TRBJ2-2; D is ambiguous. CDR1 and CDR2 from the germline V gene are SGHAT and FQDESV (reference sequence). V gave up 5 bases and J gave up 1 base, with 8 bases separating them. The CDR3 loop spans 14 amino acids. Written as DNA, the CDR3 is TGTGCCAGCAGCCAGACGGAGAACACCGGGGAGCTGTTTTTT. Protein sequence: CASSQTENTGELFF.

This clone was recorded only once. The V and J genes are TRBV5-1 and TRBJ2-1; D possibly corresponds to TRBD2 (6 bases). With 0 bases removed from V and 7 bases from J, the gap between germline ends came to 11 bases. Germline CDR1 is SGHRS and CDR2 is YFSETQ. This CDR3 has 14 amino acids. The CDR3 DNA reads TGCGCCAGCAGCTTGGCGGGGGTAGAGAATGAGCAGTTCTTC. Residues: CASSLAGVENEQFF.

This chain uses TRBV7-9 with TRBJ1-6; D is unclear. This CDR3 is built from 15 residues. The V end lost 2 bases, the J end lost 10 bases, and 15 bases lay between the germline ends. Germline lookup yields CDR1 SEHNR and CDR2 FQNEAQ (reference sequence). This CDR3 reads CASSLYLPEGSPLHF. DNA of the CDR3: TGTGCCAGCAGCTTATATCTCCCTGAGGGATCACCCCTCCACTTT.

The chain is built from TRBV5-1 and TRBJ2-6; the D is unclear. CDR1 is SGHRS, CDR2 YFSETQ, per germline. Deletions cut 4 bases from V and 0 bases from J, with 8 bases between. The CDR3 has 15 amino acids. The CDR3 loop reads CASSPIDSGANVLTF. The CDR3 DNA reads as TGCGCCAGCAGCCCGATTGACTCTGGGGCCAACGTCCTGACTTTC. Together with reference TRBV5-1 and TRBJ2-6, the CDR3 gives the full variable domain: KAGVTQTPRYLIKTRGQQVTLSCSPISGHRSVSWYQQTPGQGLQFLFEYFSETQRNKGNFPGRFSGRQFSNSRSEMNVSTLELGDSALYLCASSPIDSGANVLTFGAGSRLTVL.

This chain connects TRBV18 to TRBJ1-1, with no clear D. CDR3 length: 14 amino acids. Trimming removed 4 bases from V and 3 bases from J, with 12 bases in between. Germline-derived CDR1 and CDR2 are KGHSH and LQKENI. CDR3 nucleotides: TGTGCCAGCTCACTTCGGAAATTGGACACTGAAGCTTTCTTT. Its protein is CASSLRKLDTEAFF.

The rearrangement uses TRBV19 and TRBJ2-7, with 8 bases identical to TRBD2. CDR1 is LNHDA, CDR2 SQIVND, per germline (reference sequence). CDR3 length: 14 residues. V lost 7 bases, J lost 6 bases, and 11 bases stayed unmatched. The chain's CDR3 is CASTAGAGASEQYF. The CDR3, as DNA: TGTGCCAGTACAGCGGGAGCAGGGGCGAGCGAGCAGTACTTC.

The rearrangement links TRBV28 to TRBJ1-1; D is ambiguous. V was trimmed by 3 bases and J by 0 bases, leaving 11 bases between them. This CDR3 comprises 15 residues. The germline V gene encodes CDR1 MDHEN and CDR2 SYDVKM. The CDR3 protein is CASSLRQNMNTEAFF. The DNA for the CDR3 is TGTGCCAGCAGTTTGCGGCAAAACATGAACACTGAAGCTTTCTTT.

V gene TRBV4-3 combines with J gene TRBJ2-7, with D uncertain. The germline V gene encodes CDR1 LGHNA and CDR2 YSLEER. V was pared by 5 bases and J by 0 bases, with 11 bases between. CDR3 length: 14 amino acids. In DNA form, the CDR3 reads TGCGCCAGCAGCGCACATATCAGCTCCTACGAGCAGTACTTC. This translates into CASSAHISSYEQYF.

With respect to this clone: The sample contains more than one DNA sequence encoding this CDR3. The V gene is TRBV4-3, the J gene TRBJ1-2, with D unresolved. Per germline, CDR1 LGHNA and CDR2 YSLEER. There are 12 residues in the CDR3. V was trimmed by 0 bases and J by 5 bases, leaving 4 bases between them. The CDR3 spells CASSQDRYGYTF. The CDR3 DNA is TGCGCCAGCAGCCAAGACAGATATGGCTACACCTTC.

The chain employs TRBV19 and TRBJ1-2, with D unclear. Germline V gives CDR1 LNHDA, CDR2 SQIVND (reference sequence). Trimming removed 3 bases at V and 8 bases at J, with 10 bases between. The CDR3 is 12 residues long. CDR3 residues: CASSIPGGGYTF. The CDR3 DNA reads as TGTGCCAGTAGTATCCCAGGTGGCGGCTACACCTTC. The full variable domain, its missing parts supplied by reference TRBV19 and TRBJ1-2, is DGGITQSPKYLFRKEGQNVTLSCEQNLNHDAMYWYRQDPGQGLRLIYYSQIVNDFQKGDIAEGYSVSREKKESFPLTVTSAQKNPTAFYLCASSIPGGGYTFGSGTRLTVV.

The V call is TRBV7-9, the J call TRBJ1-2; D gene uncertain. Germline CDR1 SEHNR, CDR2 FQNEAQ (reference sequence). V lost 1 base, J lost 2 bases, and 8 bases lay in between. The CDR3 length is 14 residues. For the CDR3, the DNA is TGTGCCAGCAGCTTAGAGGTTGGAAACTATGGCTACACCTTC. Protein sequence: CASSLEVGNYGYTF.